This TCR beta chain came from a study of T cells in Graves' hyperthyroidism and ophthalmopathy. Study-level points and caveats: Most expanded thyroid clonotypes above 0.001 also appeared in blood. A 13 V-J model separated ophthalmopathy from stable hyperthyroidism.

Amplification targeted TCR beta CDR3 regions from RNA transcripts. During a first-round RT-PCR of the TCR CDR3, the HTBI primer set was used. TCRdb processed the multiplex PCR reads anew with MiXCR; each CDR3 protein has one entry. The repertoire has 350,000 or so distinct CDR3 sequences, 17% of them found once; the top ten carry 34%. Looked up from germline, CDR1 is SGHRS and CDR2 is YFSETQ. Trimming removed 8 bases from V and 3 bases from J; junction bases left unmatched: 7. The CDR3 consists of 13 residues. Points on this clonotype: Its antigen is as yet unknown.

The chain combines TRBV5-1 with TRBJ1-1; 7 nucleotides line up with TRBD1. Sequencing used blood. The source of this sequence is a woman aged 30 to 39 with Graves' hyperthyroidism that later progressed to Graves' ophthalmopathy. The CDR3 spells CASRQGGDTEAFF. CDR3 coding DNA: TGCGCCAGTAGACAGGGTGGTGACACTGAAGCTTTCTTT. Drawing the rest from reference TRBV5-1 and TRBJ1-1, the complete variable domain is KAGVTQTPRYLIKTRGQQVTLSCSPISGHRSVSWYQQTPGQGLQFLFEYFSETQRNKGNFPGRFSGRQFSNSRSEMNVSTLELGDSALYLCASRQGGDTEAFFGQGTRLTVV.